The 23 T cell receptor beta chains reported below all come from one sample, sequenced in a study of shared clonotypes between healthy human individuals. The repertoire was sequenced with immunoSEQ multiplex PCR; TCRdb's copy has only in-frame clones and lacks some. The data hold around 980,000 clones, with approximately 80% observed a single time. The sequencing input was memory CD4+ T cells from PBMCs. Described subset: CD45RA-negative fraction. The receptors were sampled from a man aged 18 to 29 in good health. Some clones in this sample may be carry-over from other donors' samples.

The count of this clone is one. The rearrangement uses TRBV5-1 and TRBJ2-2; D is uncertain. The V and J ends lost 1 base and 5 bases respectively, with 6 bases between them. Germline CDR1 SGHRS, CDR2 YFSETQ. The CDR3 consists of 13 residues. Written as DNA, the CDR3 is TGCGCCAGCAGCTTGACAGAGACCGGGGAGCTGTTTTTT. It encodes CASSLTETGELFF.

Notes on this clone: This likely traces to a read error, being one base from a far larger clone. This CDR3 is also generated by other DNA sequences in the sample. This chain's CDR3 is CSVALGTGRTDTQYF. CDR3 nucleotides: TGCAGCGTTGCTCTAGGGACAGGGCGCACAGACACGCAGTATTTT. The chain links TRBV29-1 to TRBJ2-3, with TRBD1 identical over 9 bases. Germline-derived CDR1 and CDR2 are SQVTM and ANQGSEA. The CDR3 length is 15 residues.

Comment on this clone: In the same sample, other DNA sequences code for this CDR3. The CDR3 reads CASSPGHYEQYF. As DNA, the CDR3 is TGTGCCAGCAGCCCGGGACACTACGAGCAGTACTTC. J is TRBJ2-7 and V is TRBV6-6, with D possibly TRBD1 on 6 matching bases. V was shortened by 6 bases and J by 3 bases, with 9 bases between the two germline ends. The CDR3 length is 12 residues. Germline V CDR1 and CDR2: MNHNY, SVGAGI (reference sequence).

The V and J genes are TRBV6-6 and TRBJ1-4; D possibly corresponds to TRBD1 (5 bases). From germline, CDR1 is MNHNY and CDR2 SVGAGI (reference sequence). This CDR3 contains 15 residues. Trimming shortened V by 3 bases and J by 5 bases, and 13 bases separated the two germline ends. CDR3 coding DNA: TGTGCCAGCAGTTATGACGGGGCCCCCAATGAAAAACTGTTTTTT. Residues: CASSYDGAPNEKLFF.

The CDR3 DNA reads TGCGCCAGCAGCCCTTTAGGTCGGGACTACGAGCAGTACTTC. Translating gives CASSPLGRDYEQYF. This sequence joins TRBV5-1 and TRBJ2-7, with a possible D match to TRBD2 (5 bases). This CDR3 is built from 14 residues. Trimming removed 4 bases from V and 3 bases from J, with 14 bases in between. Germline CDR1 is SGHRS and CDR2 is YFSETQ.

The rearrangement joins TRBV19 to TRBJ2-7, with 8 positions matching TRBD1. The trim removed 9 bases at V and 3 bases at J, leaving 10 bases unmatched. Germline assignment: CDR1 LNHDA and CDR2 SQIVND (reference sequence). The CDR3 is 14 amino acids. CDR3: CASSSGTGRYEQYF. CDR3 nucleotides: TGTGCCAGCAGCTCCGGGACAGGTCGCTACGAGCAGTACTTC.

The gene calls are TRBV20-1 and TRBJ1-1; perhaps TRBD1 as D (6 bases). The CDR3 runs 10 residues. Per the germline V gene, CDR1 is DFQATT and CDR2 is SNEGSKA (reference sequence). Trimming cost V 6 bases and J 8 bases, with 10 bases left between them. The CDR3 loop reads CSAVDREAFF. CDR3 nucleotides: TGCAGTGCCGTCGACAGGGAAGCTTTCTTT.

J is TRBJ1-5 and V is TRBV5-1; 12 nucleotides match TRBD1. Germline V gene data show CDR1 as SGHRS and CDR2 as YFSETQ. Unmatched junction bases numbered 9, after V lost 5 bases and J lost 9 bases. This CDR3 is 15 amino acids long. The CDR3 DNA sequence: TGCGCCAGCAGACCGGGACAGGGGGCCGAAGGGCCCCAGCATTTT. It specifies CASRPGQGAEGPQHF.

The chain joins TRBV11-3 to TRBJ2-5; D is uncertain. This CDR3 has 13 residues. Germline values: CDR1 SGHNT, CDR2 YENEEA. V lost 5 bases, J lost 3 bases, and 10 bases lay in between. This chain's CDR3 is CASSLGRKETQYF. In DNA form, the CDR3 reads TGTGCCAGCAGCCTAGGGCGGAAAGAGACCCAGTACTTC. The entire variable domain, with the rest obtained from reference TRBV11-3 and TRBJ2-5, is as follows: EAGVVQSPRYKIIEKKQPVAFWCNPISGHNTLYWYLQNLGQGPELLIRYENEEAVDDSQLPKDRFSAERLKGVDSTLKIQPAELGDSAVYLCASSLGRKETQYFGPGTRLLVL.

Only one count was recorded for this clone. J is TRBJ1-2 and V is TRBV29-1; no firm D call. This CDR3 is 15 amino acids long. In germline, CDR1 is SQVTM, CDR2 ANQGSEA. V was trimmed by 3 bases and J by 5 bases, leaving 19 bases between them. CDR3 in DNA: TGCAGCGTTGAGGGAGAAGACCTGCAGTTATATGGCTACACCTTC. Its protein is CSVEGEDLQLYGYTF.

This clone was seen only a few times. This chain joins TRBV5-1 and TRBJ2-7, with TRBD1 matching 8 bases. V gave up 5 bases and J gave up 3 bases; unmatched junction bases: 10. Germline assignment: CDR1 SGHRS and CDR2 YFSETQ. The CDR3 contains 15 residues. The CDR3: CASSPHRQGIYEQYF. CDR3 DNA: TGCGCCAGCAGTCCTCACCGACAGGGGATCTACGAGCAGTACTTC. Supplemented by reference TRBV5-1 and TRBJ2-7, the full variable domain reads KAGVTQTPRYLIKTRGQQVTLSCSPISGHRSVSWYQQTPGQGLQFLFEYFSETQRNKGNFPGRFSGRQFSNSRSEMNVSTLELGDSALYLCASSPHRQGIYEQYFGPGTRLTVT.

In its sample, this clone was seen many times. The chain has TRBV28 and TRBJ1-1; maybe TRBD1 (5 bases). The CDR3 loop spans 13 amino acids. Germline V gene data show CDR1 as MDHEN and CDR2 as SYDVKM. Deletions cut 5 bases from V and 8 bases from J, with 15 bases between. This chain's CDR3 is CASSKGRDREAFF. In nucleotides, the CDR3 is TGTGCCAGCAGTAAAGGGAGGGACCGGGAAGCTTTCTTT.

The CDR3 DNA is TGCAGTGTTCCCGGGACAACGTGGCAGTACTTC. Translating gives CSVPGTTWQYF. V is TRBV20-1 and J is TRBJ2-7; the D gene is possibly TRBD1 (6 bases). This CDR3 region has 11 residues. The V gene lost 7 bases and the J gene lost 9 bases, with 16 bases spanning the gap. Per germline, CDR1 DFQATT and CDR2 SNEGSKA (reference sequence).

This chain connects TRBV2 to TRBJ2-5, with TRBD2 as a possible D gene (6 bases). This CDR3 is built from 14 residues. V was shortened by 6 bases and J by 5 bases, with 16 bases between the two germline ends. CDR1 SNHLY and CDR2 FYNNEI come from the germline V gene. The CDR3 spells CASSGTLGGETQYF. Here the CDR3 DNA reads TGTGCCAGCAGCGGGACTCTAGGTGGGGAGACCCAGTACTTC.

This clone was seen just once. This rearrangement joins TRBV19 to TRBJ2-7; D not certain. The CDR3 contains 11 residues. The V gene lost 4 bases and the J gene lost 6 bases, with 7 bases spanning the gap. CDR1 LNHDA and CDR2 SQIVND come from the germline V gene (reference sequence). In nucleotides, the CDR3 is TGTGCCAGTAGTACCAAATTCGAGCAGTACTTC. Translation: CASSTKFEQYF.

This chain connects TRBV10-3 to TRBJ2-7; 7 positions agree with TRBD1. Germline values: CDR1 ENHRY, CDR2 SYGVKD. With V trimmed by 10 bases and J by 2 bases, 8 bases remained unmatched. The CDR3 sequence is 13 residues long. The CDR3 bases are TGTGCCAGCTGGGACAGCGAAACCTACGAGCAGTACTTC. Translating it yields CASWDSETYEQYF.

The chain uses TRBV19 and TRBJ1-1; D gene unclear. This CDR3 is built from 14 residues. The ends were cut back, 2 bases at V and 1 base at J, with 8 bases in the middle. From germline, CDR1 is LNHDA and CDR2 SQIVND (reference sequence). CDR3 loop: CASSIRFRNTEAFF. In nucleotides, the CDR3 is TGTGCCAGTAGTATACGTTTTAGGAACACTGAAGCTTTCTTT. The full variable domain, with the rest looked up from reference TRBV19 and TRBJ1-1, is DGGITQSPKYLFRKEGQNVTLSCEQNLNHDAMYWYRQDPGQGLRLIYYSQIVNDFQKGDIAEGYSVSREKKESFPLTVTSAQKNPTAFYLCASSIRFRNTEAFFGQGTRLTVV.

The chain uses TRBV30 and TRBJ2-7; 10 bases are shared with TRBD1. CDR3 length: 20 residues. Germline V gives CDR1 GTSNPN, CDR2 SVGIG (reference sequence). The J segment lost 1 base and the V segment lost 1 base, leaving 19 bases of the junction unmatched. The CDR3 region has the DNA TGTGCCTGGAGTGGGGGGTCGGGACAGGGGATCTCCAAGGGGTCCTACGAGCAGTACTTC. This encodes CAWSGGSGQGISKGSYEQYF.

The chain combines TRBV7-9 with TRBJ1-1; TRBD1 agrees at 8 bases. Germline-derived CDR1 and CDR2 are SEHNR and FQNEAQ (reference sequence). The V gene end was trimmed by 5 bases and the J gene end by 5 bases; junction bases not matched to a gene: 10. The CDR3 has 15 residues. Written as DNA, the CDR3 is TGTGCCAGCAGCCCCGAACAGGGGGTGGGAACTGAAGCTTTCTTT. It is translated as CASSPEQGVGTEAFF.

The gene calls are TRBV30 and TRBJ1-2; 9 nucleotides agree with TRBD1. Germline V gene lookup returns CDR1 GTSNPN and CDR2 SVGIG (reference sequence). The V and J ends lost 2 bases and 8 bases, in that order; junction bases with no gene match: 6. The CDR3 is 13 amino acids. The CDR3 region has the DNA TGTGCCTGGAGTAGGACAGGGGAAGAAGGCTACACCTTC. Its translation is CAWSRTGEEGYTF.

The V gene is TRBV11-2, the J gene TRBJ2-1; D is undetermined. Trimming stripped 3 bases from V and 10 bases from J, with 10 bases between. Germline V gene data show CDR1 as SGHAT and CDR2 as FQNNGV. The CDR3 totals 12 residues. This chain's CDR3 is CASSLDRREQFF. The CDR3 region has the DNA TGTGCCAGCAGCTTGGACCGTCGGGAGCAGTTCTTC.

Here the CDR3 DNA reads TGTGCCTGGAGTGTATGGAGGGGTGGGACTGAAGCTTTCTTT. Translation: CAWSVWRGGTEAFF. The genes are TRBV30 and TRBJ1-1, with a weak D call TRBD1 (5 bases). CDR1 GTSNPN and CDR2 SVGIG come from the germline V gene (reference sequence). The CDR3 spans 14 residues. Trimming took 0 bases from V and 5 from J, leaving 13 bases between them.

Regarding this clone: Other DNA variants within this sample encode the same CDR3. The V gene is TRBV6-6, the J gene TRBJ2-7; 10 nucleotides match TRBD1. The CDR3 is made up of 14 amino acids. Trimming cost V 2 bases and J 4 bases; bases outside gene matches: 2. The germline CDR1 and CDR2 sequences are MNHNY and SVGAGI (reference sequence). CDR3 in amino acids: CASSYPGQGYEQYF. The CDR3 nucleotides read TGTGCCAGCAGTTACCCGGGACAGGGGTACGAGCAGTACTTC.